This record concerns one TCR beta chain sequence. Its antigen is not identified. The sample comes from a study of cytomegalovirus exposure and HLA in healthy donors. Whole-study context: The same platform used for the approximately 700 first-cohort repertoires was also used for the roughly 130 validation repertoires, as a later analysis reported. General study findings and limits: CMV antigen specificity of a few CMV-associated chains was confirmed in vitro. TCR sequences were mostly rare, though some public TCRs occurred in many donors. According to a subsequent analysis, TCR clusters from the first cohort were inclined to appear together in the 120 validation repertoires.

With 3 bases clipped from V and 2 bases from J, the junction kept 4 bases outside the gene matches. CDR1 and CDR2 from the germline V gene are KGHSH and LQKENI. The CDR3 loop spans 14 amino acids. Profiled with immunoSEQ multiplex PCR; TCRdb holds only in-frame clones, not every one. The sample lists about 250,000 clones, roughly 87% seen once, with around 12% in the top ten. Sequenced input: PBMCs. This sequence was found in a man aged 18 to 35 in good health and CMV-seropositive. The rearrangement uses TRBV18 and TRBJ2-7, with TRBD1 identical over 7 bases. In nucleotides, the CDR3 is TGTGCCAGCTCACCCCCGGGACAGCCCTACGAGCAGTACTTC. This translates into CASSPPGQPYEQYF. Together with reference TRBV18 and TRBJ2-7, the CDR3 gives the full variable domain: NAGVMQNPRHLVRRRGQEARLRCSPMKGHSHVYWYRQLPEEGLKFMVYLQKENIIDESGMPKERFSAEFPKEGPSILRIQQVVRGDSAAYFCASSPPGQPYEQYFGPGTRLTVT.